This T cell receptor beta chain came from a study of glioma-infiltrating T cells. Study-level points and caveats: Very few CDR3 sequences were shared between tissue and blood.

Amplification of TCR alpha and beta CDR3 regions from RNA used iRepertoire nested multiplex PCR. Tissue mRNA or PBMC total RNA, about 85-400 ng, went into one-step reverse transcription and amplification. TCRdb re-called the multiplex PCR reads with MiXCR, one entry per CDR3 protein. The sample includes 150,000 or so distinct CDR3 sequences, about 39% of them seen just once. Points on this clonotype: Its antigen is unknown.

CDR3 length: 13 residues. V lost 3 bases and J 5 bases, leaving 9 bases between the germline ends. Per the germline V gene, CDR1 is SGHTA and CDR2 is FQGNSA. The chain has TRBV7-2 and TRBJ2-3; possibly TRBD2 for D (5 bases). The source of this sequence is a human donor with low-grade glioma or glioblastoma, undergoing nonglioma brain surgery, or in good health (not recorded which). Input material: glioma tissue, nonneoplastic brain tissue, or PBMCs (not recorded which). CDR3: CASSFVGGDTQYF. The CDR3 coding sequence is TGTGCCAGCAGCTTCGTTGGAGGAGATACGCAGTATTTT.